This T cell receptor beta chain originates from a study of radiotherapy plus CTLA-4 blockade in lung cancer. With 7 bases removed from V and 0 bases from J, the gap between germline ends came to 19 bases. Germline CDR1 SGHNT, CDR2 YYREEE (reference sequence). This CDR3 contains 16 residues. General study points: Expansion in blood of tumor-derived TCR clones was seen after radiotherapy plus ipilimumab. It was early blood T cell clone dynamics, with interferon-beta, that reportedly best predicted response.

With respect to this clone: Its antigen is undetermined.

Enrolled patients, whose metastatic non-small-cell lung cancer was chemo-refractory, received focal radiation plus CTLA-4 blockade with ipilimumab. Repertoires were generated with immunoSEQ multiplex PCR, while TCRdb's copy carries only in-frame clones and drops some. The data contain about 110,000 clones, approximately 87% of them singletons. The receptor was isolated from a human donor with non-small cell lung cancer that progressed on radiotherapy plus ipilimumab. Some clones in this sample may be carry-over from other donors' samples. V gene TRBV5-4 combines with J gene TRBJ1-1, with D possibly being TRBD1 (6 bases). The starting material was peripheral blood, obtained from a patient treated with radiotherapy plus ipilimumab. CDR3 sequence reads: CASQPEWGAVNTEAFF. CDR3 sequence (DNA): TGTGCCAGCCAGCCTGAGTGGGGGGCGGTGAACACTGAAGCTTTCTTT.